Listed below are T cell receptor beta chains from one sample, sequenced in a study of OX40 agonist ivuxolimab in advanced cancers. Generated by immunoSEQ multiplex PCR, the TCRdb table keeps only in-frame clones and is missing some. The table has approximately 90,000 clones, about 90% seen once. Specimen: CD4+ or CD8+ T cells sorted from blood, collected in a trial of the OX40 agonist ivuxolimab. Receptors originate from an adult with an advanced solid tumor such as melanoma, head and neck, liver or kidney cancer. Both conserved end residues are part of each CDR3. The order of the fields is D gene, V gene, CDR3 length, J gene, clone size, CDR3 DNA, CDR3 protein. A D gene is named only where the DNA matches it firmly. Size values are once, few and many counts, or a class for expanded clones, and some rows have none.

D gene: NA
V gene: TRBV7-9
CDR3 length: 14
J gene: TRBJ2-1
clone size: NA
CDR3 DNA: TGTGCCAGCATAGCGGAGAGCTCCTACAATGAGCAGTTCTTC
CDR3 protein: CASIAESSYNEQFF

D gene: NA
V gene: TRBV19
CDR3 length: 13
J gene: TRBJ1-1
clone size: NA
CDR3 DNA: TGTGCCAGTAGTTCCCAGGGGTGGACTGAAGCTTTCTTT
CDR3 protein: CASSSQGWTEAFF

D gene: NA
V gene: TRBV7-3
CDR3 length: 14
J gene: TRBJ1-1
clone size: NA
CDR3 DNA: TGTGCCAGCAGCTTAGGGGGCGGGTACACTGAAGCTTTCTTT
CDR3 protein: CASSLGGGYTEAFF

D gene: NA
V gene: TRBV4-1
CDR3 length: 14
J gene: TRBJ1-5
clone size: NA
CDR3 DNA: TGCGCCAGCAGCCAAGTGGTTAGCAATCAGCCCCAGCATTTT
CDR3 protein: CASSQVVSNQPQHF

D gene: TRBD1
V gene: TRBV2
CDR3 length: 23
J gene: TRBJ2-1
clone size: NA
CDR3 DNA: TGTGCCAGCAGTGCCCTCGGGACAGGGGGTAATAGCGGGGGTTATCGGACCCACAATGAGCAGTTCTTC
CDR3 protein: CASSALGTGGNSGGYRTHNEQFF

D gene: NA
V gene: TRBV5-1
CDR3 length: 12
J gene: TRBJ2-7
clone size: NA
CDR3 DNA: TGCGCCAGCAGCTCCGGGACCCCCGAGCAGTACTTC
CDR3 protein: CASSSGTPEQYF

D gene: NA
V gene: TRBV29-1
CDR3 length: 14
J gene: TRBJ2-3
clone size: NA
CDR3 DNA: TGCAGCGTTGAAGCCACCCCTAACACAGATACGCAGTATTTT
CDR3 protein: CSVEATPNTDTQYF

D gene: TRBD1
V gene: TRBV28
CDR3 length: 13
J gene: TRBJ1-2
clone size: NA
CDR3 DNA: TGTGCCAGCAGGCTACAAGGGGGCGGCGGCTACACCTTC
CDR3 protein: CASRLQGGGGYTF

D gene: TRBD1
V gene: TRBV27
CDR3 length: 14
J gene: TRBJ1-2
clone size: NA
CDR3 DNA: TGTGCCAGCAGTCCCACAGGGGGCGGCCGTGGCTACACCTTC
CDR3 protein: CASSPTGGGRGYTF

D gene: NA
V gene: TRBV5-1
CDR3 length: 13
J gene: TRBJ1-1
clone size: NA
CDR3 DNA: TGCGCCAGCAGCTTGGAAGGGGACGGAGAAGCTTTCTTT
CDR3 protein: CASSLEGDGEAFF

D gene: NA
V gene: TRBV19
CDR3 length: 13
J gene: TRBJ1-1
clone size: NA
CDR3 DNA: TGTGCCAGTAGTATAAACCGCAACACTGAAGCTTTCTTT
CDR3 protein: CASSINRNTEAFF

D gene: TRBD2
V gene: TRBV18
CDR3 length: 17
J gene: TRBJ2-2
clone size: once
CDR3 DNA: TGTGCCAGCTCACCACTAGCGGGAGTCGTTATGACCGGGGAGCTGTTTTTT
CDR3 protein: CASSPLAGVVMTGELFF

D gene: TRBD2
V gene: TRBV10-2
CDR3 length: 16
J gene: TRBJ2-5
clone size: few
CDR3 DNA: TGCGCCAGCAGTGAGTCGCCTAGCGGCCCGGGGGAGACCCAGTACTTC
CDR3 protein: CASSESPSGPGETQYF

D gene: NA
V gene: TRBV20-1
CDR3 length: 11
J gene: TRBJ2-7
clone size: NA
CDR3 DNA: TGCAGTGGACGAGGGGGGGACGAGCAGTACTTC
CDR3 protein: CSGRGGDEQYF

D gene: NA
V gene: TRBV6-1
CDR3 length: 13
J gene: TRBJ2-3
clone size: NA
CDR3 DNA: TGTGCCAGCAGCCCACTTCGCACAGATACGCAGTATTTT
CDR3 protein: CASSPLRTDTQYF

D gene: TRBD1
V gene: TRBV18
CDR3 length: 14
J gene: TRBJ1-4
clone size: NA
CDR3 DNA: TGTGCCAGCTCAGAACGACAGGGGGATGAAAAACTGTTTTTT
CDR3 protein: CASSERQGDEKLFF

D gene: NA
V gene: TRBV15
CDR3 length: 15
J gene: TRBJ1-3
clone size: once
CDR3 DNA: TGTGCCACCAGCCCCCGCAGGGACTCTGGAAACACCATATATTTT
CDR3 protein: CATSPRRDSGNTIYF

D gene: NA
V gene: TRBV7-2
CDR3 length: 16
J gene: TRBJ2-3
clone size: NA
CDR3 DNA: TGTGCCAGCAGCTTAGCTGGGACCCCTAGCACAGATACGCAGTATTTT
CDR3 protein: CASSLAGTPSTDTQYF

D gene: NA
V gene: TRBV29-1
CDR3 length: 13
J gene: TRBJ1-1
clone size: once
CDR3 DNA: TGCAGCGGAGGCGAGACACAGAACACTGAAGCTTTCTTT
CDR3 protein: CSGGETQNTEAFF

D gene: NA
V gene: TRBV30
CDR3 length: 13
J gene: TRBJ2-7
clone size: NA
CDR3 DNA: TGTGCCTGGATAAGTCCCCCCTCCTACGAGCAGTACTTC
CDR3 protein: CAWISPPSYEQYF

D gene: NA
V gene: TRBV6-5
CDR3 length: 12
J gene: TRBJ1-1
clone size: NA
CDR3 DNA: TGTGCCAGCAGCTCTCAGGGGTGGGAGTGGGTCTTT
CDR3 protein: CASSSQGWEWVF

D gene: TRBD1
V gene: TRBV25-1
CDR3 length: 14
J gene: TRBJ1-2
clone size: once
CDR3 DNA: TGTGCCAGCAGTGTGGGACAGGGGTTGCGTGGCTACACCTTC
CDR3 protein: CASSVGQGLRGYTF

D gene: NA
V gene: TRBV7-6
CDR3 length: 13
J gene: TRBJ1-1
clone size: NA
CDR3 DNA: TGTGCCAGCAGCTTAGACTTGAAGGGTGAAGCTTTCTTT
CDR3 protein: CASSLDLKGEAFF

D gene: NA
V gene: TRBV11-2
CDR3 length: 17
J gene: TRBJ2-5
clone size: NA
CDR3 DNA: TGTGCCAGCAAGGGGGAGGCGGGTCTTAATTATCAAGAGACCCAGTACTTC
CDR3 protein: CASKGEAGLNYQETQYF

D gene: NA
V gene: TRBV27
CDR3 length: 14
J gene: TRBJ1-2
clone size: NA
CDR3 DNA: TGTGCCAGCAGTTTGGGCAGAGCTAACTATGGCTACACCTTC
CDR3 protein: CASSLGRANYGYTF

D gene: NA
V gene: TRBV11-3
CDR3 length: 13
J gene: TRBJ2-1
clone size: NA
CDR3 DNA: TGTGCCAGCAGCTTACGGGTAGTCGGTGAGCAGTTCTTC
CDR3 protein: CASSLRVVGEQFF

D gene: NA
V gene: TRBV5-1
CDR3 length: 18
J gene: TRBJ1-3
clone size: NA
CDR3 DNA: TGCGCCAGCAGCTTGGTCGGTGTGAATGGAGCTGGTGGAAACACCATATATTTT
CDR3 protein: CASSLVGVNGAGGNTIYF

D gene: TRBD1
V gene: TRBV5-4
CDR3 length: 15
J gene: TRBJ1-4
clone size: NA
CDR3 DNA: TGTGCCAGCAGCTTGGGATCCGGGACAGCCGAAAAACTGTTTTTT
CDR3 protein: CASSLGSGTAEKLFF

D gene: NA
V gene: TRBV5-1
CDR3 length: 12
J gene: TRBJ2-1
clone size: NA
CDR3 DNA: TGCGCCAGCAGCTTGGGTGCCAGTGAGCAGTTCTTC
CDR3 protein: CASSLGASEQFF

D gene: NA
V gene: TRBV6-5
CDR3 length: 16
J gene: TRBJ2-6
clone size: NA
CDR3 DNA: TGTGCCAGCAGTTACGGGATTCGCTCTGGGGCCAACGTCCTGACTTTC
CDR3 protein: CASSYGIRSGANVLTF

D gene: NA
V gene: TRBV19
CDR3 length: 13
J gene: TRBJ1-5
clone size: NA
CDR3 DNA: TGTGCCAGTAGTGTACAGGCCAATCAGCCCCAGCATTTT
CDR3 protein: CASSVQANQPQHF

D gene: NA
V gene: TRBV14
CDR3 length: 12
J gene: TRBJ2-1
clone size: NA
CDR3 DNA: TGTGCCAGCAGCCCTTCTTACAATGAGCAGTTCTTC
CDR3 protein: CASSPSYNEQFF

D gene: TRBD1
V gene: TRBV12-5
CDR3 length: 17
J gene: TRBJ2-4
clone size: NA
CDR3 DNA: TGTGCTAGTGGCACCTTAACCGGGACAGGGGCCAAAAACATTCAGTACTTC
CDR3 protein: CASGTLTGTGAKNIQYF

D gene: NA
V gene: TRBV5-1
CDR3 length: 13
J gene: TRBJ1-1
clone size: NA
CDR3 DNA: TGCGCCAGCAGCTTGGGACCCGGCACTGAAGCTTTCTTT
CDR3 protein: CASSLGPGTEAFF

D gene: NA
V gene: TRBV27
CDR3 length: 14
J gene: TRBJ2-1
clone size: NA
CDR3 DNA: TGTGCCAGCCGACGGTTCGACTCCTACAATGAGCAGTTCTTC
CDR3 protein: CASRRFDSYNEQFF

D gene: NA
V gene: TRBV18
CDR3 length: 13
J gene: TRBJ2-2
clone size: once
CDR3 DNA: TGTGCCAGCACCGAACTACCTCCCGGGGAGCTGTTTTTT
CDR3 protein: CASTELPPGELFF

D gene: TRBD2
V gene: TRBV6-6
CDR3 length: 15
J gene: TRBJ2-1
clone size: NA
CDR3 DNA: TGTGCCAGCAGTTACGTTGCTAGCGGGACCAATGAGCAGTTCTTC
CDR3 protein: CASSYVASGTNEQFF

D gene: NA
V gene: TRBV5-6
CDR3 length: 15
J gene: TRBJ1-2
clone size: NA
CDR3 DNA: TGTGCCAGCAGTTACGGGCCGGGGGCGGACTATGGCTACACCTTC
CDR3 protein: CASSYGPGADYGYTF

D gene: NA
V gene: TRBV5-1
CDR3 length: 14
J gene: TRBJ2-7
clone size: NA
CDR3 DNA: TGCGCCAGCAGTCGGACAGACAACTCCTACGAGCAGTACTTC
CDR3 protein: CASSRTDNSYEQYF

D gene: TRBD2
V gene: TRBV5-4
CDR3 length: 18
J gene: TRBJ2-1
clone size: NA
CDR3 DNA: TGTGCCAGCAGCTCGGAGGGCACTAGCGGGCCTCCCTACAATGAGCAGTTCTTC
CDR3 protein: CASSSEGTSGPPYNEQFF

D gene: NA
V gene: TRBV7-2
CDR3 length: 12
J gene: TRBJ2-5
clone size: NA
CDR3 DNA: TGTGCCAGCAGCTTAGATGTAGAGACCCAGTACTTC
CDR3 protein: CASSLDVETQYF

D gene: NA
V gene: TRBV2
CDR3 length: 11
J gene: TRBJ1-5
clone size: NA
CDR3 DNA: TGTGCCAGCAGTGGCGCTCAGCCCCAGCATTTT
CDR3 protein: CASSGAQPQHF

D gene: NA
V gene: TRBV29-1
CDR3 length: 17
J gene: TRBJ1-4
clone size: NA
CDR3 DNA: TGCAGCGTTGACCTCTTTGGTGAGAGGGCTTCTAATGAAAAACTGTTTTTT
CDR3 protein: CSVDLFGERASNEKLFF

D gene: NA
V gene: TRBV9
CDR3 length: 14
J gene: TRBJ1-1
clone size: NA
CDR3 DNA: TGTGCCAGCAGCCCAGATGGGGTAAACACTGAAGCTTTCTTT
CDR3 protein: CASSPDGVNTEAFF

D gene: TRBD2
V gene: TRBV6-1
CDR3 length: 14
J gene: TRBJ2-7
clone size: NA
CDR3 DNA: TGTGCCAGCAGACCCAGCGGGGAGACCTACGAGCAGTACTTC
CDR3 protein: CASRPSGETYEQYF

D gene: NA
V gene: TRBV5-1
CDR3 length: 14
J gene: TRBJ2-5
clone size: NA
CDR3 DNA: TGCGCCAGCAGCTTGGGTTTGGACCAAGAGACCCAGTACTTC
CDR3 protein: CASSLGLDQETQYF

D gene: TRBD2
V gene: TRBV4-2
CDR3 length: 14
J gene: TRBJ2-1
clone size: NA
CDR3 DNA: TGTGCCAGCAGCCAGGCGACTAGCGGGCGTGAGCAGTTCTTC
CDR3 protein: CASSQATSGREQFF

D gene: NA
V gene: TRBV19
CDR3 length: 15
J gene: TRBJ2-7
clone size: NA
CDR3 DNA: TGTGCCAGTAGTATAGTGGCAGGGGGGAGCTACGAGCAGTACTTC
CDR3 protein: CASSIVAGGSYEQYF

D gene: NA
V gene: TRBV9
CDR3 length: 14
J gene: TRBJ2-1
clone size: once
CDR3 DNA: TGTGCCAGCAGCCTGACTTCGTCCTACAATGAGCAGTTCTTC
CDR3 protein: CASSLTSSYNEQFF

D gene: NA
V gene: TRBV7-8
CDR3 length: 16
J gene: TRBJ1-1
clone size: NA
CDR3 DNA: TGTGCCAGCAGCTTGGGGGGAACTTTCGGCAACACTGAAGCTTTCTTT
CDR3 protein: CASSLGGTFGNTEAFF

D gene: NA
V gene: TRBV6-6
CDR3 length: 12
J gene: TRBJ2-3
clone size: NA
CDR3 DNA: TGTGCCAGCAGCCGAAGGCCAGATACGCAGTATTTT
CDR3 protein: CASSRRPDTQYF

D gene: NA
V gene: TRBV28
CDR3 length: 16
J gene: TRBJ1-1
clone size: NA
CDR3 DNA: TGTGCCAGCAGTTTCTCCTACGGGGGGAAGTACACTGAAGCTTTCTTT
CDR3 protein: CASSFSYGGKYTEAFF